This T cell receptor beta chain was found in a study of blood T cell repertoires in COVID-19. Background on the study: The origin of the acute and convalescent COVID-19 samples was the United States, Italy and Spain.

The CDR3 totals 14 residues. V shed 2 bases, J shed 5 bases, and the junction held 4 bases outside the gene matches. The germline gives CDR1 KGHSH, CDR2 LQKENI. TCRdb's copy holds only in-frame clones and misses some; the assay was immunoSEQ multiplex PCR. The sample lists about 100,000 clones, about 84% occurring once. This clonotype originated in a human donor in a cohort sampled during active COVID-19. Material for sequencing was peripheral blood. The rearrangement uses TRBV18 and TRBJ1-1, with 8 bases lining up with TRBD1. CDR3 region: CASSPLTGETEAFF. In DNA, the CDR3 is TGTGCCAGCTCACCATTGACAGGGGAAACTGAAGCTTTCTTT.